This TCR beta chain emerged from a study of CD8 T cells in ankylosing spondylitis. TCRdb independently ran MiXCR on the 5' RACE reads; one entry per CDR3 protein. Of fewer than 500,000 distinct CDR3 sequences listed, more than 25% are singletons. General study results and limits: Ankylosing spondylitis blood seemed to carry a telltale TCR beta motif made of under ten highly homologous variants.

This clonotype was recorded at least ten times. What it recognizes is unknown. Germline V lookup: CDR1 MNHEY, CDR2 SMNVEV (reference sequence). The V gene end was trimmed by 7 bases and the J gene end by 1 base; junction bases not matched to a gene: 4. The CDR3 length is 16 residues. The rearrangement links TRBV27 to TRBJ2-1; TRBD2 matches 13 bases. Sequencing was done on a sample of blood, either unsorted or a sorted T cell fraction (not recorded which). This sequence was found in a male donor with ankylosing spondylitis. The CDR3 bases are TGTGCCAGCAAGCTACTAGCGGGAGGGTCCTACAATGAGCAGTTCTTC. Protein: CASKLLAGGSYNEQFF.